Presented here are 23 T cell receptor beta chains from one specimen sequenced in a study of graft-versus-host responses after intestinal transplantation. Sequenced by immunoSEQ multiplex PCR; TCRdb stores in-frame clones only, minus some. The sample shows roughly 6,000 clones, about 80% of them seen only once. Researchers processed graft tissue to release intraepithelial and lamina propria lymphocytes. The starting material was ileum tissue, obtained 300 to 320 days after intestinal transplant. These receptors originate from a human patient who received an intestinal transplant, so some T cells may come from the graft donor.

The rearrangement uses TRBV7-9 and TRBJ2-5, with TRBD2 matching over 8 bases. With the DNA end fitting TRBJ2-7 better, the J assignment may be wrong. This CDR3 has 14 residues. The germline gives CDR1 SEHNR, CDR2 FQNEAQ (reference sequence). The DNA for the CDR3 is TGTGCCAGCAGCTTAACTAGCGGCTCCTACGAGCAGTACTTC. Translated: CASSLTSGSYEQYF.

This clone was counted a few times. The genes are TRBV2 and TRBJ2-2; tentative D call: TRBD1 (6 bases). CDR1 SNHLY and CDR2 FYNNEI come from the germline V gene. The CDR3 runs 16 residues. Trimming cost V 8 bases and J 1 base, with 17 bases left between them. DNA for the CDR3: TGTGCCAGCGCACAGGGCCCTACTTTGAACACCGGGGAGCTGTTTTTT. It is translated as CASAQGPTLNTGELFF.

The chain has TRBV30 and TRBJ1-6, with 7 bases that match TRBD1. Germline V gene sequence: CDR1 GTSNPN, CDR2 SVGIG (reference sequence). The trim removed 3 bases at V and 5 bases at J, leaving 1 base unmatched. This CDR3 spans 13 amino acids. The CDR3 DNA sequence: TGTGCCTGGAGGGACAGGAATAATTCACCCCTCCACTTT. Translating it yields CAWRDRNNSPLHF.

The chain is built from TRBV13 and TRBJ1-6; D ambiguous. Germline V gene sequence: CDR1 PRHDT, CDR2 FYEKMQ (reference sequence). Trimming left V 2 bases short and J 4 bases short, with 6 bases between. The CDR3 runs to 14 residues. This chain's CDR3 is CASSLSSYNSPLHF. The CDR3 DNA is TGTGCCAGCAGCTTATCCAGTTATAATTCACCCCTCCACTTT. Based on the CDR3 plus reference TRBV13 and TRBJ1-6, the full variable domain is AAGVIQSPRHLIKEKRETATLKCYPIPRHDTVYWYQQGPGQDPQFLISFYEKMQSDKGSIPDRFSAQQFSDYHSELNMSSLELGDSALYFCASSLSSYNSPLHFGNGTRLTVT.

This chain uses TRBV9 with TRBJ1-1, with 7 bases lining up with TRBD1. Germline-derived CDR1 and CDR2 are SGDLS and YYNGEE. The trim removed 0 bases at V and 0 bases at J, leaving 14 bases unmatched. This CDR3 comprises 19 residues. The CDR3 coding sequence is TGTGCCAGCAGCGTAGGCTTAACAGGGGTTGGGGCCCTGAACACTGAAGCTTTCTTT. Encoded protein: CASSVGLTGVGALNTEAFF.

The rearrangement joins TRBV7-6 to TRBJ1-2; no firm D call. Per the germline V gene, CDR1 is SGHVS and CDR2 is FNYEAQ. With 3 bases removed from V and 4 bases from J, the gap between germline ends came to 15 bases. The CDR3 is 15 amino acids. As DNA, the CDR3 is TGTGCCAGCAGCTTCGGGTACTCACACTCCTATGGCTACACCTTC. Translation gives CASSFGYSHSYGYTF.

V usage is TRBV28 and J usage is TRBJ2-5; the D gene is possibly TRBD2 (5 bases). CDR3 length: 12 amino acids. The V gene lost 4 bases and the J gene lost 7 bases, with 10 bases spanning the gap. Germline CDR1 reads MDHEN; CDR2 reads SYDVKM. In DNA, the CDR3 is TGTGCCAGCAGTTACAACGAGGGGACCCAGTACTTC. It codes for CASSYNEGTQYF. Full variable domain (missing parts from reference TRBV28 and TRBJ2-5): DVKVTQSSRYLVKRTGEKVFLECVQDMDHENMFWYRQDPGLGLRLIYFSYDVKMKEKGDIPEGYSVSREKKERFSLILESASTNQTSMYLCASSYNEGTQYFGPGTRLLVL.

The rearrangement links TRBV4-1 to TRBJ2-2; D is perhaps TRBD1 (5 bases). V dropped 4 bases and J dropped 0 bases, with 12 bases sitting between them. Germline CDR1 reads MGHRA; CDR2 reads YSYEKL. The CDR3 spans 16 residues. CDR3 DNA: TGCGCCAGCAGCCTTAGGACACGCGCGAACACCGGGGAGCTGTTTTTT. This sequence encodes CASSLRTRANTGELFF.

J is TRBJ2-3 and V is TRBV4-1; 12 bases align to TRBD2. Trimming took 2 bases from V and 6 from J; bases not matched to a gene: 9. This CDR3 contains 17 residues. CDR1 MGHRA and CDR2 YSYEKL come from the germline V gene. CDR3 loop: CASSQRPWTSGADTQYF. CDR3 DNA sequence: TGCGCCAGCAGCCAACGCCCATGGACTAGCGGGGCGGATACGCAGTATTTT.

The chain combines TRBV9 with TRBJ2-1, with 7 nucleotides matching TRBD1. The CDR3 length is 14 residues. V lost 0 bases and J lost 9; bases outside the gene matches: 6. In germline, CDR1 is SGDLS, CDR2 YYNGEE. The CDR3 bases are TGTGCCAGCAGCGTAGGGACAGGCCTAGCTGAGCAGTTCTTC. Protein: CASSVGTGLAEQFF.

This rearrangement joins TRBV5-1 to TRBJ1-5, with 8 nucleotides matching TRBD1. The V gene end was trimmed by 0 bases and the J gene end by 3 bases; junction bases not matched to a gene: 2. The CDR3 extends over 15 amino acids. Germline values: CDR1 SGHRS, CDR2 YFSETQ. CDR3 sequence: CASSLGTGLNQPQHF. The CDR3 DNA follows: TGCGCCAGCAGCTTGGGGACAGGGCTCAATCAGCCCCAGCATTTT. The full variable domain, with the rest looked up from reference TRBV5-1 and TRBJ1-5, is KAGVTQTPRYLIKTRGQQVTLSCSPISGHRSVSWYQQTPGQGLQFLFEYFSETQRNKGNFPGRFSGRQFSNSRSEMNVSTLELGDSALYLCASSLGTGLNQPQHFGDGTRLSIL.

This clone was found once. This chain connects TRBV4-2 to TRBJ2-7; D not certain. V lost 0 bases and J lost 0, with 15 bases in between. The CDR3 covers 17 residues. CDR1 is LGHNA and CDR2 is YNFKEQ in the germline V gene. CDR3 nucleotides: TGTGCCAGCAGCCAAGATAGGGTAAGGTACTACTCCTACGAGCAGTACTTC. Residues: CASSQDRVRYYSYEQYF.

The rearrangement uses TRBV11-2 and TRBJ1-4; possibly TRBD1 for D (5 bases). Germline CDR1 and CDR2: SGHAT and FQNNGV. This CDR3 has 16 amino acids. Trimming shortened V by 3 bases and J by 12 bases, and 23 bases separated the two germline ends. CDR3 DNA: TGTGCCAGCAGCTTTCGACCCTTCAGGGCTTGGGGGGAACTGTTTTTT. Encoded protein: CASSFRPFRAWGELFF.

This chain's CDR3 is CASIGGNTIYF. The CDR3 bases are TGTGCCAGCATAGGGGGGAACACCATATATTTT. This chain links TRBV6-5 with TRBJ1-3, with D possibly being TRBD1 (6 bases). The V and J ends lost 7 bases and 7 bases respectively, with 8 bases between them. Germline CDR1 is MNHEY and CDR2 is SVGAGI. CDR3 size: 11 residues.

V gene TRBV7-9 combines with J gene TRBJ2-7; D may be TRBD1 (7 bases). Germline lookup yields CDR1 SEHNR and CDR2 FQNEAQ (reference sequence). Trimming stripped 1 base from V and 0 bases from J, with 22 bases between. CDR3 length: 19 amino acids. The CDR3 DNA is TGTGCCAGCAGCTTAGGGAGGGTCCGACAGGGAAGAGGCTCCTACGAGCAGTACTTC. Protein product: CASSLGRVRQGRGSYEQYF. Using reference TRBV7-9 and TRBJ2-7 for the parts outside the CDR3, the full variable domain is DTGVSQNPRHKITKRGQNVTFRCDPISEHNRLYWYRQTLGQGPEFLTYFQNEAQLEKSRLLSDRFSAERPKGSFSTLEIQRTEQGDSAMYLCASSLGRVRQGRGSYEQYFGPGTRLTVT.

The CDR3 sequence: CASSQDLVKPQHF. The CDR3 DNA sequence: TGCGCCAGCAGCCAAGATCTGGTGAAGCCCCAGCATTTT. The chain recombines TRBV4-1 with TRBJ1-5; D unclear. The CDR3 covers 13 residues. V lost 0 bases and J lost 8, with 8 bases in between. Germline V gene lookup returns CDR1 MGHRA and CDR2 YSYEKL.

This chain connects TRBV6-1 to TRBJ2-7; the D is unclear. The length of the CDR3 is 13 residues. Per the germline V gene, CDR1 is MNHNS and CDR2 is SASEGT. V gave up 1 base and J gave up 4 bases, with 8 bases separating them. The CDR3 DNA reads as TGTGCCAGCAGTGAAGTAGTGGCATACGAGCAGTACTTC. Protein: CASSEVVAYEQYF.

This clone has a handful of counts. The gene calls are TRBV7-3 and TRBJ2-2, with 9 bases that match TRBD2. Germline V lookup: CDR1 SGHTA, CDR2 FQGTGA. There are 19 residues in the CDR3. Losses at the gene ends were 5 bases for V and 0 bases for J; bases not matched to a gene: 13. This CDR3 is CASSPLGGSGRSNTGELFF. CDR3 DNA: TGTGCCAGCAGCCCCCTTGGGGGTAGCGGGAGATCGAACACCGGGGAGCTGTTTTTT. Together with reference TRBV7-3 and TRBJ2-2, the CDR3 gives the full variable domain: GAGVSQTPSNKVTEKGKYVELRCDPISGHTALYWYRQSLGQGPEFLIYFQGTGAADDSGLPNDRFFAVRPEGSVSTLKIQRTERGDSAVYLCASSPLGGSGRSNTGELFFGEGSRLTVL.

This clone was seen a handful of times. The V gene is TRBV10-1, the J gene TRBJ1-2; TRBD1 agrees at 8 bases. CDR1 is WNHNN and CDR2 is SYGVQD in the germline V gene (reference sequence). The V gene end was trimmed by 2 bases and the J gene end by 3 bases; junction bases not matched to a gene: 5. The CDR3 length is 15 residues. The CDR3, as DNA: TGCGCCAGCAGTGAGGATCCAGGGGGCTACTATGGCTACACCTTC. It translates to CASSEDPGGYYGYTF.

The rearrangement links TRBV27 to TRBJ2-1; D remains ambiguous. Germline V gene sequence: CDR1 MNHEY, CDR2 SMNVEV (reference sequence). The ends were cut back, 5 bases at V and 8 bases at J, with 16 bases in the middle. The CDR3 contains 14 residues. CDR3 DNA sequence: TGTGCCAGCAGTCGTCTAGGCCGAAACGATGAGCAGTTCTTC. Its translation: CASSRLGRNDEQFF.

This clone came up once. The DNA for the CDR3 is TGTGCCAGCAGTGGGACTAGCGGGGGGGCTTTAGATACGCAGTATTTT. Residues: CASSGTSGGALDTQYF. J is TRBJ2-3 and V is TRBV6-1, with 15 bases aligning to TRBD2. The junction had 4 bases not matched to a gene; V was cut back by 4 bases and J by 5 bases. This CDR3 comprises 16 residues. Germline-derived CDR1 and CDR2 are MNHNS and SASEGT.

The rearrangement joins TRBV6-5 to TRBJ1-2, with 8 nucleotides matching TRBD1. This CDR3 has 16 amino acids. The ends lost 2 bases at V and 5 bases at J; junction bases unmatched: 10. The V gene's germline CDR1 is MNHEY and CDR2 SVGAGI. The CDR3: CASSYGAGGSVYGYTF. CDR3 coding DNA: TGTGCCAGCAGTTACGGGGCAGGGGGCTCAGTTTATGGCTACACCTTC.

V gene TRBV28 combines with J gene TRBJ2-5; TRBD1 agrees at 10 bases. This CDR3 is 16 amino acids long. V trimming: 5 bases; J trimming: 5 bases; junction bases outside the gene matches: 11. The germline V gene has CDR1 MDHEN and CDR2 SYDVKM. The CDR3 DNA follows: TGTGCCAGCAGTATTTGGACAGGGGGGGTTGGGGAGACCCAGTACTTC. It encodes CASSIWTGGVGETQYF.